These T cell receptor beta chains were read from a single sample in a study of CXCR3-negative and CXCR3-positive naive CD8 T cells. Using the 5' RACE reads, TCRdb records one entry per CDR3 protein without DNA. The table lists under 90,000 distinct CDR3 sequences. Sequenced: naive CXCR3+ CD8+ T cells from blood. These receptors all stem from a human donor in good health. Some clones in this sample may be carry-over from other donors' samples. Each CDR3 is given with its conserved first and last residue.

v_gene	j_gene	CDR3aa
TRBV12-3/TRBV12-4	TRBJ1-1	CASSFDKIVTEAFF
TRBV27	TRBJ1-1	CASSLGRTGGTEAFF
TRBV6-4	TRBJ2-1	CASSLGRGSGTDEQFF
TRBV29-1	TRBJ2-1	CSAGGWDPRDEQFF
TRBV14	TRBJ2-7	CASSQSVSLAGAQSSYEQYF
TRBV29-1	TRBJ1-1	CASGGTNTEAFF
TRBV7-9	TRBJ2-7	CASSILDGEDEQYF
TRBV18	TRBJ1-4	CASSPSGQGLNEKLFF
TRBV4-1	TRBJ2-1	CASSQDQGRDNEQFF
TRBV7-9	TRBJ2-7	CASTNREIGQYF
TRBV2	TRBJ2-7	CASSDQENGGAHEQYF
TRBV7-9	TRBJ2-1	CASSEQGQGAYNEQFF
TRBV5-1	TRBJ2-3	CASSFTQRGIADTQYF